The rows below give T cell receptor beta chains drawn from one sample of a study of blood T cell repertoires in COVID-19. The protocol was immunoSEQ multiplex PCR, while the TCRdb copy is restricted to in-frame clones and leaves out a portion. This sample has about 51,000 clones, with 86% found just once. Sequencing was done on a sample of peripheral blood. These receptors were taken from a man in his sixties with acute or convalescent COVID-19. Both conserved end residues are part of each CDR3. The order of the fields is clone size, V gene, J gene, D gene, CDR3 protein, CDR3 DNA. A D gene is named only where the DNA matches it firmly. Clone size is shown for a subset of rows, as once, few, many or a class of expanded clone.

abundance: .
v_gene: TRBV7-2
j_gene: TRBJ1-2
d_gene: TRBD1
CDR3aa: CASSLEGTGSGYTF
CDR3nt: TGTGCCAGCAGCTTAGAAGGGACAGGGTCTGGCTACACCTTC

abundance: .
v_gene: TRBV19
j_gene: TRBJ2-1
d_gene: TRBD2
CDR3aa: CASSNQGLAGNEQFF
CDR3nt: TGTGCCAGTAGTAATCAGGGACTAGCGGGGAATGAGCAGTTCTTC

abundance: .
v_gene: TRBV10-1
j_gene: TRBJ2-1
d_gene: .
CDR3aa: CASSESPTLGGQFF
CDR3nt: TGCGCCAGCAGTGAGTCGCCTACGTTGGGGGGGCAGTTCTTC

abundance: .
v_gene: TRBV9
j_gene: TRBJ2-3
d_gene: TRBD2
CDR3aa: CASSGSLSAGGRGDTQYF
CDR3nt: TGTGCCAGCAGCGGCTCTCTTTCGGCGGGGGGGCGTGGAGATACGCAGTATTTT

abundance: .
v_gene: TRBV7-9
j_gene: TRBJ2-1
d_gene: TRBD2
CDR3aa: CASSLDTSGVRYNEQFF
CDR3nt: TGTGCCAGCAGCTTAGATACTAGCGGGGTCCGCTACAATGAGCAGTTCTTC

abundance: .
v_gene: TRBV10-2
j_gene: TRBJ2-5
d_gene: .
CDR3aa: CASSESGRGSETQYF
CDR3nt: TGCGCCAGCAGTGAGTCGGGCAGGGGCTCAGAGACCCAGTACTTC

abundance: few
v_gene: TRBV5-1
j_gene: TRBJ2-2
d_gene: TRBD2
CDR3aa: CASSFRAGAANTGELFF
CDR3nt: TGCGCCAGCAGCTTTAGAGCGGGGGCTGCGAACACCGGGGAGCTGTTTTTT

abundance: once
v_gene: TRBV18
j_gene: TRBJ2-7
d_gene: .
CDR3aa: CASSGPYEQYF
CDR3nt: TGTGCCAGCTCAGGCCCCTACGAGCAGTACTTC

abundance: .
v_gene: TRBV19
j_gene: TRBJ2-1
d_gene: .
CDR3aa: CASSIDQAGRYNEQFF
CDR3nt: TGTGCCAGTAGTATAGACCAAGCGGGCCGGTACAATGAGCAGTTCTTC

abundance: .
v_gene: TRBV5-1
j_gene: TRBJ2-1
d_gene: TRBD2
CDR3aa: CASSSRTSGRHEQFF
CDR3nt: TGCGCCAGCAGCTCACGGACTAGCGGGAGACATGAGCAGTTCTTC

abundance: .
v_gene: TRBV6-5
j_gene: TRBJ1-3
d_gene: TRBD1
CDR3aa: CASRPTGGGNTIYF
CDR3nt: TGTGCCAGCAGACCGACAGGGGGCGGAAACACCATATATTTT

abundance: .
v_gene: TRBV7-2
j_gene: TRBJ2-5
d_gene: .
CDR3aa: CASSLVGLAETQYF
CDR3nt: TGTGCCAGCAGCTTAGTGGGGCTCGCGGAGACCCAGTACTTC

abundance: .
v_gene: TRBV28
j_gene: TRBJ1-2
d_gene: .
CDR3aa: CASSLSGGTF
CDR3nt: TGTGCCAGCAGTTTGTCTGGGGGGACCTTC

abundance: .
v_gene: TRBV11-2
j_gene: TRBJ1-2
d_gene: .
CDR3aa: CASSLDAGVGYTF
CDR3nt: TGTGCCAGCAGCTTAGATGCAGGGGTCGGCTACACCTTC

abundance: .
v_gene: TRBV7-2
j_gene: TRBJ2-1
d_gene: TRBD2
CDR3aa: CASSLDGGSFSYNEQFF
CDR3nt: TGTGCCAGCAGCTTAGACGGCGGGAGCTTTTCTTACAATGAGCAGTTCTTC

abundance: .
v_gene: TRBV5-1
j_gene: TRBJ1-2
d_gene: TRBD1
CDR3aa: CASSLGAGGSYGYTF
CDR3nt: TGCGCCAGCAGCCTGGGGGCAGGGGGGAGCTATGGCTACACCTTC

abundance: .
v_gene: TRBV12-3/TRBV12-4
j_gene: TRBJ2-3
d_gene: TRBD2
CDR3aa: CASGTSGFVYF
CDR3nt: TGTGCCAGCGGTACTAGCGGATTTGTGTATTTT

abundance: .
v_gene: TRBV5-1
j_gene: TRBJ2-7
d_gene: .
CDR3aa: CASSRVPSSYEQYF
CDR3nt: TGCGCCAGCAGTCGGGTCCCTAGCTCCTACGAGCAGTACTTC

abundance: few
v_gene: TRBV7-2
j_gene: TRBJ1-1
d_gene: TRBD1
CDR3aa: CASSLGGTGDLNTEAFF
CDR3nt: TGTGCCAGCAGCTTAGGCGGGACAGGGGACCTGAACACTGAAGCTTTCTTT

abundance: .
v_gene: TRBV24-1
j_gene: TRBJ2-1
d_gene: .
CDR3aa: CATSGQSESSYNEQFF
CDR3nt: TGTGCCACCAGCGGACAGTCCGAGAGCTCCTACAATGAGCAGTTCTTC

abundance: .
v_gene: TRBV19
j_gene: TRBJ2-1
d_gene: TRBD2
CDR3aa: CASSTRTSVLWGANEQFF
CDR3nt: TGTGCCAGTAGTACGCGGACTAGCGTCCTATGGGGGGCCAATGAGCAGTTCTTC

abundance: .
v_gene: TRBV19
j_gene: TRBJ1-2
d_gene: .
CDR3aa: CASKGGGSRNYGYTF
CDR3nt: TGTGCCAGTAAAGGGGGGGGCTCAAGGAACTATGGCTACACCTTC

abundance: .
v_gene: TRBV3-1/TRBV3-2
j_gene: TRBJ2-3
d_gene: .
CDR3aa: CASSHGKGADTQYF
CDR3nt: TGTGCCAGCAGCCATGGAAAAGGGGCAGATACGCAGTATTTT

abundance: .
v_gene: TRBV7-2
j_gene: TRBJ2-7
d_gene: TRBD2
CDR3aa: CASSFILAGGLYEQYF
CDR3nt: TGTGCCAGCAGCTTCATACTAGCGGGAGGGCTCTACGAGCAGTACTTC